A single sample gave rise to the 9 T cell receptor beta chains below, sequenced in a study of T cell changes during pregnancy in multiple sclerosis. Sequencing was performed with immunoSEQ multiplex PCR; in TCRdb, only in-frame clones are kept and a portion is missing. The data hold tens of thousands of clones, with approximately 90% observed a single time. Sample: CD4+ T cells from peripheral blood mononuclear cells, taken in the first trimester of pregnancy. These receptors were taken from a female donor with multiple sclerosis, enrolled in a pregnancy study.

This chain joins TRBV25-1 and TRBJ2-1, with TRBD2 matching 8 bases. CDR1 and CDR2 (germline): MGHDK, SYGVNS. This CDR3 contains 14 residues. With 4 bases clipped from V and 6 bases from J, the junction kept 5 bases outside the gene matches. This CDR3 reads CASSVAGSFNEQFF. In DNA form, the CDR3 reads TGTGCCAGCAGTGTAGCGGGGTCGTTCAATGAGCAGTTCTTC.

There are a few counts of this clone. The rearrangement links TRBV21-1 to TRBJ2-1; the table assigns TRBD2, which was not confirmed against the DNA. TRBV21-1 is annotated as a pseudogene. The CDR3 extends over 13 amino acids. CDR3 sequence: CASSSRELNEQFF. In DNA, the CDR3 is TGTGCCAGCAGCTCCCGAGAGCTTAATGAGCAGTTCTTC.

The rearrangement uses TRBV30 and TRBJ1-4; D gene unclear. Germline CDR1 reads GTSNPN; CDR2 reads SVGIG (reference sequence). CDR3 length: 13 amino acids. V lost 4 bases, J lost 8 bases, and 14 bases lay in between. This CDR3 reads CAWTTVGREKLFF. CDR3 nucleotide sequence: TGTGCCTGGACTACAGTAGGCAGAGAAAAACTGTTTTTT.

This chain uses TRBV19 with TRBJ2-1; 15 bases fit TRBD2. The CDR3 covers 18 residues. In germline, CDR1 is LNHDA, CDR2 SQIVND (reference sequence). J lost 4 bases, V lost 2 bases, and 6 bases had no gene match. In nucleotides, the CDR3 is TGTGCCAGTAGTATAAGGACTAGCGGGAGGGGGGGTTACAATGAGCAGTTCTTC. Protein: CASSIRTSGRGGYNEQFF.

V gene TRBV6-5 combines with J gene TRBJ1-3, with D possibly TRBD1 on 5 matching bases. Germline CDR1 and CDR2: MNHEY and SVGAGI. The CDR3 contains 15 residues. V was shortened by 8 bases and J by 4 bases, with 18 bases between the two germline ends. CDR3 nucleotides: TGTGCCAGCCGGGACTTGGGAATTTCAGGAAACACCATATATTTT. Encoded protein: CASRDLGISGNTIYF.

The chain is built from TRBV7-9 and TRBJ1-4; 8 nucleotides match TRBD1. CDR1 and CDR2 from the germline V gene are SEHNR and FQNEAQ (reference sequence). V shed 5 bases, J shed 6 bases, and the junction held 5 bases outside the gene matches. The CDR3 has 14 amino acids. The CDR3, as DNA: TGTGCCAGCAGCAAGGACAGGGCCGATGAAAAACTGTTTTTT. Residues: CASSKDRADEKLFF. The full variable domain, with the rest looked up from reference TRBV7-9 and TRBJ1-4, is DTGVSQNPRHKITKRGQNVTFRCDPISEHNRLYWYRQTLGQGPEFLTYFQNEAQLEKSRLLSDRFSAERPKGSFSTLEIQRTEQGDSAMYLCASSKDRADEKLFFGSGTQLSVL.

The rearrangement uses TRBV10-1 and TRBJ2-3, with TRBD2 matching 7 bases. The CDR3 extends over 14 amino acids. With 4 bases clipped from V and 5 bases from J, the junction kept 6 bases outside the gene matches. CDR1 is WNHNN, CDR2 SYGVQD, per germline (reference sequence). CDR3 amino acids: CASSGTRIIDTQYF. DNA for the CDR3: TGCGCCAGCAGTGGGACTAGGATTATAGATACGCAGTATTTT.

V and J are TRBV7-3 and TRBJ1-1, with D hard to call. Trimming cost V 2 bases and J 5 bases, with 12 bases left between them. Germline assignment: CDR1 SGHTA and CDR2 FQGTGA. There are 14 residues in the CDR3. The CDR3 is CASSLGAGKTEAFF. In DNA form, the CDR3 reads TGTGCCAGCAGCTTAGGTGCGGGGAAAACTGAAGCTTTCTTT. Using reference TRBV7-3 and TRBJ1-1 for the parts outside the CDR3, the full variable domain is GAGVSQTPSNKVTEKGKYVELRCDPISGHTALYWYRQSLGQGPEFLIYFQGTGAADDSGLPNDRFFAVRPEGSVSTLKIQRTERGDSAVYLCASSLGAGKTEAFFGQGTRLTVV.

The genes are TRBV7-8 and TRBJ2-3; D may be TRBD2 (6 bases). With 7 bases removed from V and 3 bases from J, the gap between germline ends came to 14 bases. Germline-derived CDR1 and CDR2 are SGHVS and FQNEAQ. CDR3 length: 14 residues. The CDR3 nucleotides are TGTGCCAGCACCCCGGAGGGCCGGACAGATACGCAGTATTTT. Amino acids: CASTPEGRTDTQYF.